A selection of T cell receptor beta chains follows, all from one sample in a study of response to subunit inactivated influenza vaccine. TCRdb reprocessed the RT-PCR reads with MiXCR, giving one entry per CDR3 protein. The table includes roughly 790,000 distinct CDR3 sequences, about 20% detected once. Source: PBMCs from blood, taken 5 days after vaccination. Receptors originate from a man between 45 and 60 years old who received an inactivated influenza vaccine. CDR3s leave out the opening cysteine and the closing phenylalanine or tryptophan. Fields, in order: J gene, CDR3 length, V gene, CDR3 protein.

>TRBJ2-5|14|TRBV7-7
ASSLAFDRGKETQY
>TRBJ2-2|17|TRBV24-1
ATSDLRGTSGRISGELF
>TRBJ2-1|12|TRBV28
ASSSTGEGDEQF
>TRBJ2-7|12|TRBV15
ATSRVTGNTKQY
>TRBJ2-7|12|TRBV28
ASTMGLAGGEQY
>TRBJ2-5|11|TRBV12-3/TRBV12-4
ASSIHRAETQY
>TRBJ2-1|14|TRBV6-2/TRBV6-3
ASRYQTGGTYNEQF
>TRBJ2-7|13|TRBV20-1
SARVPQGVSGEQY
>TRBJ2-7|13|TRBV7-7
ASSLRASEDYEQY
>TRBJ2-5|15|TRBV21-1
ASSTDHPRRIQETQY
>TRBJ2-1|14|TRBV4-2
ASSRQTQSSYNEQF
>TRBJ2-3|15|TRBV2
ASSRPGLAGGPDTQY
>TRBJ1-4|12|TRBV20-1
SADGRGRGEKLF
>TRBJ2-4|14|TRBV19
ASTPTGSGVENIQY
>TRBJ1-1|14|TRBV20-1
SARDPRGRENTEAF
>TRBJ2-2|14|TRBV20-1
SARDLPGSNTGELF
>TRBJ2-6|16|TRBV5-1
ASSLVQVDPSGAIVLT
>TRBJ1-4|13|TRBV28
ASSSPTPMDEKLF
>TRBJ2-3|14|TRBV20-1
SARDPRSGTADTQY
>TRBJ2-1|11|TRBV29-1
SVSRKLYNEQF
>TRBJ2-5|13|TRBV20-1
SARGISSGTETQY
>TRBJ2-3|15|TRBV7-8
ASSSGLLGPHADTQY
>TRBJ2-3|13|TRBV6-1
ASSPGQTSTDTQY
>TRBJ1-6|13|TRBV9
ASSVESGYNSPLH
>TRBJ2-2|11|TRBV20-1
SARGTGRGELF
>TRBJ1-4|12|TRBV6-1
AAGRTATNEKLF
>TRBJ2-5|12|TRBV5-5
ASSFWGNQETQY
>TRBJ1-1|11|TRBV3-1
ASSLGQRTEAF
>TRBJ2-1|13|TRBV5-1
ASSLEGSQYNEQF
>TRBJ1-6|11|TRBV4-1
ASSQERRGALH
>TRBJ2-1|16|TRBV4-1
ASSQFFLGTGAYNEQF
>TRBJ2-2|12|TRBV6-1
ASTQGVNTGELF
>TRBJ2-1|10|TRBV12-3/TRBV12-4
ASSNIPGPQF
>TRBJ2-3|13|TRBV4-3
ASSQLADHTDTQY
>TRBJ2-3|12|TRBV5-5
ASSPPRQNLVQY
>TRBJ1-3|14|TRBV7-2
ASSLDQPDSGNTIY
>TRBJ2-3|14|TRBV6-2/TRBV6-3
ASSFGRGAGTDTQY
>TRBJ2-1|12|TRBV20-1
SASILAAINEQF
>TRBJ2-5|9|TRBV20-1
SASPGGTQY
>TRBJ2-1|16|TRBV4-2
ASSPTRGARDSYNEQF
>TRBJ1-1|13|TRBV5-1
ASSLGGQGHTEAF
>TRBJ2-7|13|TRBV9
ASSLSGTPMNEQY
>TRBJ2-1|10|TRBV12-3/TRBV12-4
ASSPGTEEQF